This is a list of T cell receptor beta chains from one sample in a study of shared clonotypes between healthy human individuals. Assay: immunoSEQ multiplex PCR; the TCRdb copy retains only in-frame clones and omits some. Of approximately 1.5 million clones listed, approximately 98.5% are singletons. The specimen was naive CD4+ T cells sorted from blood. The receptor source for this set is a man aged 30 to 39 in good health. The CDR3 runs from the conserved cysteine through the conserved F or W. The D gene is left open where the match is weak. Some rows mark clone size as missing; the rest say once, few, many or name a class of expanded clone.

d_gene: .; v_gene: TRBV7-2; abundance: once; j_gene: TRBJ2-7; CDR3aa: CASSLGVSYEQYF; CDR3nt: TGTGCCAGCAGCTTAGGGGTTTCCTACGAGCAGTACTTC
d_gene: .; v_gene: TRBV5-1; abundance: .; j_gene: TRBJ2-7; CDR3aa: CASSRVGGVSYEQYF; CDR3nt: TGCGCCAGCAGTCGCGTCGGCGGAGTCTCCTACGAGCAGTACTTC
d_gene: .; v_gene: TRBV5-1; abundance: .; j_gene: TRBJ1-5; CDR3aa: CASSLTANQPQHF; CDR3nt: TGCGCCAGCAGCTTAACAGCTAATCAGCCCCAGCATTTT
d_gene: .; v_gene: TRBV2; abundance: .; j_gene: TRBJ1-4; CDR3aa: CAGASEAGPNEKLFF; CDR3nt: TGTGCCGGAGCTTCAGAAGCGGGTCCTAATGAAAAACTGTTTTTT
d_gene: .; v_gene: TRBV10-3; abundance: .; j_gene: TRBJ2-7; CDR3aa: CAISELRDTYLGLYEQYF; CDR3nt: TGTGCCATCAGTGAATTGCGGGATACTTACTTGGGCCTCTACGAGCAGTACTTC
d_gene: .; v_gene: TRBV5-4; abundance: .; j_gene: TRBJ2-3; CDR3aa: CASSLKEGADTQYF; CDR3nt: TGTGCCAGCAGCTTAAAAGAAGGGGCAGATACGCAGTATTTT
d_gene: .; v_gene: TRBV6-5; abundance: .; j_gene: TRBJ2-7; CDR3aa: CASIGPSSYEQYF; CDR3nt: TGTGCCAGCATAGGTCCTAGCTCCTACGAGCAGTACTTC
d_gene: .; v_gene: TRBV18; abundance: .; j_gene: TRBJ2-7; CDR3aa: CASSVHRDEAYEQYF; CDR3nt: TGTGCCAGCTCAGTCCACCGGGACGAGGCCTACGAGCAGTACTTC
d_gene: .; v_gene: TRBV4-1; abundance: once; j_gene: TRBJ1-5; CDR3aa: CASSQGGGRNQPQHF; CDR3nt: TGCGCCAGCAGCCAAGGGGGGGGAAGAAATCAGCCCCAGCATTTT
d_gene: TRBD2; v_gene: TRBV11-2; abundance: .; j_gene: TRBJ2-1; CDR3aa: CASSLSREGYNEQFF; CDR3nt: TGTGCCAGCAGCTTAAGCCGGGAGGGATACAATGAGCAGTTCTTC
d_gene: .; v_gene: TRBV28; abundance: .; j_gene: TRBJ2-7; CDR3aa: CASSLGAGHYYEQYF; CDR3nt: TGTGCCAGCAGTTTAGGCGCGGGACACTACTACGAGCAGTACTTC
d_gene: TRBD1; v_gene: TRBV27; abundance: .; j_gene: TRBJ2-3; CDR3aa: CASSGQGGTDTQYF; CDR3nt: TGTGCCAGCAGCGGACAGGGGGGCACAGATACGCAGTATTTT
d_gene: .; v_gene: TRBV10-3; abundance: .; j_gene: TRBJ2-1; CDR3aa: CAISNPLGEQFF; CDR3nt: TGTGCCATCAGTAACCCCCTGGGTGAGCAGTTCTTC
d_gene: TRBD2; v_gene: TRBV2; abundance: once; j_gene: TRBJ2-7; CDR3aa: CASGPQASGRFEQYF; CDR3nt: TGTGCCAGCGGGCCTCAAGCTAGCGGGAGGTTCGAGCAGTACTTC